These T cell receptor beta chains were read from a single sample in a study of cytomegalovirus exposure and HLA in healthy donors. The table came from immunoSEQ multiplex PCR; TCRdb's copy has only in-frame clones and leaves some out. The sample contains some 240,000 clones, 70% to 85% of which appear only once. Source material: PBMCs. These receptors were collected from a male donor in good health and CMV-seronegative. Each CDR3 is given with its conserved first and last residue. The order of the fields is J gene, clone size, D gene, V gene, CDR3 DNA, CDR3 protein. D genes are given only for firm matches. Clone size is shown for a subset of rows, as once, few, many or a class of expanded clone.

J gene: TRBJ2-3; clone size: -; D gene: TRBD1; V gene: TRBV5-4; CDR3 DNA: TGTGCCAGCAGCTGGGGACAGGGGTCTACCACAGATACGCAGTATTTT; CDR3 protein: CASSWGQGSTTDTQYF
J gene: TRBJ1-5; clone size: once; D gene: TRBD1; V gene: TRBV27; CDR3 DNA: TGTGCCAGCATCTTTTCCGGGACAGGGGGCTGGGGCAATCAGCCCCAGCATTTT; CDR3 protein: CASIFSGTGGWGNQPQHF
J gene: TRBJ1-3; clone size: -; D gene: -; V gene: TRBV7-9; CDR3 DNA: TGTGCCAGCAGCGCCGCCAGGACTGGTGGAAACACCATATATTTT; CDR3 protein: CASSAARTGGNTIYF
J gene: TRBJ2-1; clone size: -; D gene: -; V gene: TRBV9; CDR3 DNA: TGTGCCAGCAGCGCTCACTTAGCATCCAATGAGCAGTTCTTC; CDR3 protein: CASSAHLASNEQFF
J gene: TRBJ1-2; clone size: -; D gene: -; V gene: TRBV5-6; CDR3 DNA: TGTGCCAGCACCGAAGCAGGATACTATGGCTACACCTTC; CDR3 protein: CASTEAGYYGYTF
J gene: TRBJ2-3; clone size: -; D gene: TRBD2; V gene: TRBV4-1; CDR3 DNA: TGCGCCAGCAGCCATCCTACTCCGGGACTAGCCCTCACAGATACGCAGTATTTT; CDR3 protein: CASSHPTPGLALTDTQYF
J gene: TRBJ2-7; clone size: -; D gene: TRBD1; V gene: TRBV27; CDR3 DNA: TGTGCCAGCAGTCTCGGGGCGCGACAGGGGGCAACCTACGAGCAGTACTTC; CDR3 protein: CASSLGARQGATYEQYF
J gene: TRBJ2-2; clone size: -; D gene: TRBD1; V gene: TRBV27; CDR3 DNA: TGTGCCAGCGGGACAGGGGCGTTCACCGGGGAGCTGTTTTTT; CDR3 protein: CASGTGAFTGELFF
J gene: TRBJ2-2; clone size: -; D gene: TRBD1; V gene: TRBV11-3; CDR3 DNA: TGTGCCAGCAGCCCTGACAGGGGAGGAACCGGGGAGCTGTTTTTT; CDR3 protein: CASSPDRGGTGELFF
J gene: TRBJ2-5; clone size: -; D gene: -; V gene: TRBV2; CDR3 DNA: TGTGCCAGCAGTGTCGTGGGGTCCCAGAATGGGGAGCAGTACTTC; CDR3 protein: CASSVVGSQNGEQYF
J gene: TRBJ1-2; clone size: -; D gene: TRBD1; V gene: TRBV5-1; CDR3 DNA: TGCGCCAGCAGCTTAGGGCCGGGACAGGTTACTGGCTACACCTTC; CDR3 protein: CASSLGPGQVTGYTF
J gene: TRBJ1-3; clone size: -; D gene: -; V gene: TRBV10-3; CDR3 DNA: TGTGCCATCAGTGAAGGACTAGCTGGAAACACCATATATTTT; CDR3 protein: CAISEGLAGNTIYF
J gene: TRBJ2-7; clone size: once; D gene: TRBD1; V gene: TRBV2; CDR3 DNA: TGTGCCAGTAGGACAGGGGAAACCTACGAGCAGTACTTC; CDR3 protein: CASRTGETYEQYF
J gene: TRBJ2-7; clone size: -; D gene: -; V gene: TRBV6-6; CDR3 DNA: TGTGCCAGCTTACCCGGGGTAGGCTACGAGCAGTACTTC; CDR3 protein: CASLPGVGYEQYF
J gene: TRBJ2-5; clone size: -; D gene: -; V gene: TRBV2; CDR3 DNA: TGTGCCAGCAGTCCAGTCCCGCCAGGGCAAGAGACCCAGTACTTC; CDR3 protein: CASSPVPPGQETQYF
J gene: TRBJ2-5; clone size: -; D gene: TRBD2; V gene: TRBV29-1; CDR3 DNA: TGCAGCGTTATGGGACTCCCCGGGAGGAAAGAGACCCAGTACTTC; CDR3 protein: CSVMGLPGRKETQYF
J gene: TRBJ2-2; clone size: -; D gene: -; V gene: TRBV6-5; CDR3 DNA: TGTGCCAGCAGGAGGACAGCGAACACCGGGGAGCTGTTTTTT; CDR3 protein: CASRRTANTGELFF
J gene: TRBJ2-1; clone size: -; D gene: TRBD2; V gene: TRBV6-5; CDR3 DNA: TGCGGGGGGGGTTTGTACAATGAGCAGTTCTTC; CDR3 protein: CGGGLYNEQFF
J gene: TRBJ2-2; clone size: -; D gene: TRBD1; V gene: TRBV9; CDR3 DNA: TGTGCCAGCAGCGCCTTAGGGACAGGTAACACCGGGGAGCTGTTTTTT; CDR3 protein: CASSALGTGNTGELFF
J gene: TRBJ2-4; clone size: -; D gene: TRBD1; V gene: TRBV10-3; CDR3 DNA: TGTGCCATCAGTGAGGACAGGGTAGCCAAAAACATTCAGTACTTC; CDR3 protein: CAISEDRVAKNIQYF
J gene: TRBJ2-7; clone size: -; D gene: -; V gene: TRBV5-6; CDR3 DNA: TGTGCCAGCAGGCGCGTCTCGGGACAAATCTACGAGCAGTACTTC; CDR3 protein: CASRRVSGQIYEQYF
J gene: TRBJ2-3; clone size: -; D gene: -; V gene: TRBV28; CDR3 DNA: TGTGCCAGCAGTCCCCCCGGAGAAAGGGATACGCAGTATTTT; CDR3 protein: CASSPPGERDTQYF
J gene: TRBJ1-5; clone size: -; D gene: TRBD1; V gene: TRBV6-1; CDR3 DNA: TGTGCCAGCAGTGCCACAGGGGCTCAGCCCCAGCATTTT; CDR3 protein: CASSATGAQPQHF